The 11 T cell receptor beta chains in this list originate from one sample, sequenced in a study of cytomegalovirus exposure and HLA in healthy donors (dated by TCRdb to 2017 to 2019). Library generation was performed with the immunoSEQ multiplex PCR assay. For the multiplex PCR, a mixture combining 60 forward primers for TCR Vbeta segments and 13 reverse primers for TCR Jbeta segments was used. The table comes from immuneACCESS by way of TCRdb, which keeps in-frame sequences with V and J called. Part of the clones is missing from these tables; in studies checked, under half for an unresolved V gene and the rest for unknown reasons. This sample gives 20,000 to 30,000 clones in total; 75% to 80% of them show up just once. Jointly, the top ten make up 4.5% of the sample. The sequenced sample was PBMCs. The receptors stem from a male donor in good health and CMV-seronegative.

The chain is built from TRBV30 and TRBJ1-5, with TRBD1 matching over 7 bases. Germline CDR1 is GTSNPN and CDR2 is SVGIG (reference sequence). Trimming took 1 base from V and 3 from J; bases not matched to a gene: 6. This CDR3 contains 15 residues. CDR3 sequence reads: CAWSAGQEDNQPQHF. The CDR3 DNA reads TGTGCCTGGAGTGCTGGACAGGAGGACAATCAGCCCCAGCATTTT.

The chain carries TRBV11-3 and TRBJ2-1; 9 bases map to TRBD2. V was clipped by 1 base and J by 5 bases; unmatched bases: 3. The CDR3 consists of 15 residues. Germline V gives CDR1 SGHNT, CDR2 YENEEA. Written as DNA, the CDR3 is TGTGCCAGCAGCTTAGGGACTAGCGAAAACAATGAGCAGTTCTTC. Translation: CASSLGTSENNEQFF.

V and J are TRBV7-2 and TRBJ1-2, with 8 bases matching TRBD1. The V and J ends lost 0 bases and 8 bases, in that order; junction bases with no gene match: 11. CDR3 length equals 16 residues. The germline V gene has CDR1 SGHTA and CDR2 FQGNSA. CDR3 protein: CASSLALGQGGQGYTF. In nucleotides, the CDR3 is TGTGCCAGCAGCTTAGCCCTCGGACAGGGCGGTCAGGGCTACACCTTC.

This clone was detected only a few times. The V gene is TRBV5-6, the J gene TRBJ1-1; 8 bases fit TRBD1. CDR3 length equals 16 residues. CDR1 and CDR2 from the germline V gene are SGHDT and YYEEEE. The V and J ends lost 4 bases and 4 bases, in that order; junction bases with no gene match: 12. CDR3 in DNA: TGTGCCAGCAGCCCTAATGCAGGGGGCGAGGCCACTGAAGCTTTCTTT. Protein: CASSPNAGGEATEAFF.

CDR3 sequence: CASSLQGASNSPLHF. The CDR3 bases are TGTGCCAGCAGCTTGCAGGGGGCTAGTAATTCACCCCTCCACTTT. The chain has TRBV7-3 and TRBJ1-6; TRBD1 agrees at 8 bases. The CDR3 runs to 15 residues. V trimming: 3 bases; J trimming: 6 bases; junction bases outside the gene matches: 4. Germline CDR1 is SGHTA and CDR2 is FQGTGA.

This chain joins TRBV6-5 and TRBJ1-6, with 7 bases fitting TRBD1. The CDR3 is 15 residues long. With V trimmed by 0 bases and J by 5 bases, 1 base remained unmatched. Per germline, CDR1 MNHEY and CDR2 SVGAGI. The CDR3 coding sequence is TGTGCCAGCAGTTACTCTACAGGGGATAATTCACCCCTCCACTTT. This codes for CASSYSTGDNSPLHF.

The V and J genes are TRBV5-6 and TRBJ1-2; 9 nucleotides match TRBD1. The CDR3 contains 17 residues. After removal of 5 bases from V and 0 bases from J, the junction contained 11 bases not matched to a gene. Per the germline V gene, CDR1 is SGHDT and CDR2 is YYEEEE. As DNA, the CDR3 is TGTGCCAGCAGGTCACCGGACAGGGGCCAACCTAACTATGGCTACACCTTC. Amino acid sequence: CASRSPDRGQPNYGYTF.

The chain has TRBV28 and TRBJ1-5; maybe TRBD1 (5 bases). CDR3 length: 14 amino acids. The germline V gene encodes CDR1 MDHEN and CDR2 SYDVKM. In DNA, the CDR3 is TGTGCAACCAGTTTACAGGCCGGGAGTCAGCCCCAGCATTTT. This translates into CATSLQAGSQPQHF.

The CDR3 nucleotides are TGTGCCAGCAGGCCCACCCAGGGGAACCAGCCCCAGCATTTT. Its translation is CASRPTQGNQPQHF. This chain connects TRBV7-2 to TRBJ1-5, with a possible D match to TRBD1 (6 bases). The V gene lost 6 bases and the J gene lost 7 bases, with 16 bases spanning the gap. CDR1 and CDR2 from the germline V gene are SGHTA and FQGNSA. This CDR3 has 14 amino acids.

The J gene is TRBJ2-3, the V gene TRBV10-3; a weak D match, TRBD2 (6 bases). Deletions cut 4 bases from V and 6 bases from J, with 17 bases between. The CDR3 length is 15 residues. Germline values: CDR1 ENHRY, CDR2 SYGVKD. The CDR3 nucleotides are TGTGCCATCAGTGGTTACGGCGGGACGGGCGATACGCAGTATTTT. Amino acid sequence: CAISGYGGTGDTQYF.

This clone was recorded a few times. The chain couples TRBV2 to TRBJ1-4, with D possibly being TRBD1 (5 bases). Germline-derived CDR1 and CDR2 are SNHLY and FYNNEI. V gave up 7 bases and J gave up 13 bases, with 22 bases separating them. The CDR3 is made up of 14 amino acids. The CDR3 region has the DNA TGTGCCAGCAAAGGAGCAGGGTCCACGCGTGCACTGTTTTTT. This gives the protein CASKGAGSTRALFF.